This TCR beta chain was profiled in a study of cytomegalovirus exposure and HLA in healthy donors. Study in general: A previous analysis identified 90 million to 140 million unique TCR beta sequences derived from around 200 million T cells. Study findings and constraints: Several V segments, TRBV6-2 and TRBV6-3 among them, could not be told apart and were dropped. The likely origin of a cluster of highly shared sequence variants was a sequencing artifact.

In regard to this clone: Its target is not known.

The PCR made use of 60 Vbeta and 13 Jbeta primers. Here immunoSEQ multiplex PCR was the method, and the copy in TCRdb shows in-frame clones only, minus some. In the table there are 150,000 to 200,000 clones, about 80% of which are singletons. Germline lookup yields CDR1 SGHDN and CDR2 FVKESK. The V end lost 0 bases, the J end lost 5 bases, and 7 bases lay between the germline ends. The CDR3 spans 13 residues. Although they were nominally healthy when sampled, donors likely had unrecorded immune exposures. The source is a woman aged 40 to 55 in good health and CMV-seronegative. Sequenced: PBMCs. This rearrangement joins TRBV14 to TRBJ2-5; D is unclear. The CDR3 is CASSQELQETQYF. CDR3 nucleotide sequence: TGTGCCAGCAGCCAAGAATTACAGGAGACCCAGTACTTC.